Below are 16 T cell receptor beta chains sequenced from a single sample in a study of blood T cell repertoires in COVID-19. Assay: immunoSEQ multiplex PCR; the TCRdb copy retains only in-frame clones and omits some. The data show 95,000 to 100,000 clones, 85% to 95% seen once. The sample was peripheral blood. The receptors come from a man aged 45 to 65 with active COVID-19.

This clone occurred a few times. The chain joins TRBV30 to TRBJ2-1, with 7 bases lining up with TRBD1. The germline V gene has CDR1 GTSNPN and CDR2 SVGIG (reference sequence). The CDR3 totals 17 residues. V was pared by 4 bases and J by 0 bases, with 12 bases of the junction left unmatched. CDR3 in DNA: TGTGCCTGGATGGGACAGTTACTGATGAGCTCCTACAATGAGCAGTTCTTC. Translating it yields CAWMGQLLMSSYNEQFF.

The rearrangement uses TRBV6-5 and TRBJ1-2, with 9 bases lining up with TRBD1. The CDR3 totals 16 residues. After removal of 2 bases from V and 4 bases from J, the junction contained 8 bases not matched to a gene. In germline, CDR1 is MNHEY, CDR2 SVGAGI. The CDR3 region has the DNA TGTGCCAGCAGTTACGGGACAGGGCCCTATTCCTATGGCTACACCTTC. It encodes CASSYGTGPYSYGYTF.

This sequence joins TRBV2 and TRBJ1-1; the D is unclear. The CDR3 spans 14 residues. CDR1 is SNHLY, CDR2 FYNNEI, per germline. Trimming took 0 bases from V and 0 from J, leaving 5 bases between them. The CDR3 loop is CASSEAQMNTEAFF. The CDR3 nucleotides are TGTGCCAGCAGTGAAGCACAAATGAACACTGAAGCTTTCTTT.

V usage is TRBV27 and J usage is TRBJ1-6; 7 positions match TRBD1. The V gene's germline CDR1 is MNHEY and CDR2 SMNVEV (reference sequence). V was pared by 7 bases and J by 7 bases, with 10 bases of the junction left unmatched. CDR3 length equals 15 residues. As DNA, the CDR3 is TGTGCCAGCACTATCTCCGGGACAGCAAATTCACCCCTCCACTTT. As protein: CASTISGTANSPLHF.

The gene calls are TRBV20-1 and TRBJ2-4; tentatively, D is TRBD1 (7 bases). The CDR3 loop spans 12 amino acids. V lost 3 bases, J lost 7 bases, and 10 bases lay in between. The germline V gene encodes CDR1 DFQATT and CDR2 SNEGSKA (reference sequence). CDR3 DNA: TGCAGTGCTAGTGCAGGGGGGAACATTCAGTACTTC. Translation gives CSASAGGNIQYF.

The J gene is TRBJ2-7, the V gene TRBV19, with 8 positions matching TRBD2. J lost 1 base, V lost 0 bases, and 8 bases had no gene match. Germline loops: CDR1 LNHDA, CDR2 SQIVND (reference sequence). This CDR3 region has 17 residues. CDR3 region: CASSIDPPGLGSYEQYF. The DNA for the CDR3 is TGTGCCAGTAGTATAGATCCTCCGGGACTAGGTTCCTACGAGCAGTACTTC.

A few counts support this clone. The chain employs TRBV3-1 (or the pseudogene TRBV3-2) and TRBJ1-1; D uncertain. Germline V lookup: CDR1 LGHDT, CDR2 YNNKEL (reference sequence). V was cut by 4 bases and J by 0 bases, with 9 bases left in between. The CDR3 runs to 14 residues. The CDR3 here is CASSLGTVNTEAFF. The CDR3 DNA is TGTGCCAGCAGCCTAGGAACAGTGAACACTGAAGCTTTCTTT.

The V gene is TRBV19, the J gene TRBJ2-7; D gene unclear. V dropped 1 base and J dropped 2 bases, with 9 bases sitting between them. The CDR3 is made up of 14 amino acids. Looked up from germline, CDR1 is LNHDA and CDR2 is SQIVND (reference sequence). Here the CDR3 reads CASSIAHSTYEQYF. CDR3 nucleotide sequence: TGTGCCAGTAGTATAGCGCACAGCACCTACGAGCAGTACTTC.

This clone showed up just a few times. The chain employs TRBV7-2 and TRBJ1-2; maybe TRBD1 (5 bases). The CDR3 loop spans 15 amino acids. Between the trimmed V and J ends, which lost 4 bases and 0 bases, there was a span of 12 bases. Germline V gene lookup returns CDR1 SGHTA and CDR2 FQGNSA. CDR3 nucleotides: TGTGCCAGCAGCTCCCCCGGGGGAGCTAACTATGGCTACACCTTC. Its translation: CASSSPGGANYGYTF.

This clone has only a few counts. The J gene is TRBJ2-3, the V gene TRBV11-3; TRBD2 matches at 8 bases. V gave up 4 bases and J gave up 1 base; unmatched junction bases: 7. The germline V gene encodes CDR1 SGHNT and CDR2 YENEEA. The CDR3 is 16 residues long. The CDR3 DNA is TGTGCCAGCAGCTCCGGGAGCGGGAGCCGCACAGATACGCAGTATTTT. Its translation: CASSSGSGSRTDTQYF.

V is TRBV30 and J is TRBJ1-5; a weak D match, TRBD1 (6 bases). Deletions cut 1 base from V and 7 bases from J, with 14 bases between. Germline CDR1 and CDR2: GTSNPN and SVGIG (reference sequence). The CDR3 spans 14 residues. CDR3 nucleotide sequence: TGTGCCTGGAGTGCACTATTACAGGGCCAGCCCCAGCATTTT. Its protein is CAWSALLQGQPQHF.

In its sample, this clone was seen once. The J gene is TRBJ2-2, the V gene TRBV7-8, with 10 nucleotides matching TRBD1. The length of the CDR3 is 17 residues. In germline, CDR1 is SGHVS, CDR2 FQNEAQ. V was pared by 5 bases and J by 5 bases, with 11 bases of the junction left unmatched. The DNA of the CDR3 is TGTGCCAGCAGCGCCCGGGACAGGGGATTGAGTACCGGGGAGCTGTTTTTT. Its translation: CASSARDRGLSTGELFF.

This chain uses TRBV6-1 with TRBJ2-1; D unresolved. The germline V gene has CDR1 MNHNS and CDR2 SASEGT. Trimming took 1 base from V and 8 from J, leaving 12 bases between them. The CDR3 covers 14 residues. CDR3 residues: CASSEGVAVDEQFF. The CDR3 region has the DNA TGTGCCAGCAGTGAAGGGGTAGCTGTTGATGAGCAGTTCTTC.

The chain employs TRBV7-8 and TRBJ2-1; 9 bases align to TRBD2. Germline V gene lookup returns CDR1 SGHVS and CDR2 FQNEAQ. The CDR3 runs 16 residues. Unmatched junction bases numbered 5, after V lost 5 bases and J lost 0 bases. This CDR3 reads CASSRISGSSYNEQFF. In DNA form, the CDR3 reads TGTGCCAGCAGCCGAATTAGCGGGAGCTCCTACAATGAGCAGTTCTTC.

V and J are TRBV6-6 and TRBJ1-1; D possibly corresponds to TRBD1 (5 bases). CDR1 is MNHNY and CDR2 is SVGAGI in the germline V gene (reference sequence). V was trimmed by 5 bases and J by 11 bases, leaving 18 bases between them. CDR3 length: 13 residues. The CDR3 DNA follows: TGTGCCAGCAGTGGAACCGGGGGGAATGGGGCTTTCTTT. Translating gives CASSGTGGNGAFF.

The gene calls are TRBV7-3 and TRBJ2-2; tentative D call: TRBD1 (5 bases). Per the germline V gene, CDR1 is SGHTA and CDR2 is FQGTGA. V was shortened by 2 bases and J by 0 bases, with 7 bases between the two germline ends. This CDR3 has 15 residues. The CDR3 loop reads CASSLGQSNTGELFF. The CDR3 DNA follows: TGTGCCAGCAGCTTAGGACAATCGAACACCGGGGAGCTGTTTTTT.